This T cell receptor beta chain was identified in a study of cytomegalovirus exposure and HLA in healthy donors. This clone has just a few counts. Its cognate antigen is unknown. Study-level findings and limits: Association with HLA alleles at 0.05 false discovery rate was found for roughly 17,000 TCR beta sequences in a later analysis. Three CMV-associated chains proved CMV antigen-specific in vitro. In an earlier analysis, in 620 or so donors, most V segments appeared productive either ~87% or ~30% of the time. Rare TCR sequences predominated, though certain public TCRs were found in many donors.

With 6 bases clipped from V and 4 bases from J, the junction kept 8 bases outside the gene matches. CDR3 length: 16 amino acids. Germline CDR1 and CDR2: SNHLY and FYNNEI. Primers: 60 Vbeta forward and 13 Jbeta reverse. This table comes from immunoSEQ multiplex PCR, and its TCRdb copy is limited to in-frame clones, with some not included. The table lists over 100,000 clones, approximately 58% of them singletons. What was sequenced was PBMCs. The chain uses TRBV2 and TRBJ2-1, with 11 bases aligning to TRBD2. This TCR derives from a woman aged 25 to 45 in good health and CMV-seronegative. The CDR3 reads CASRNSSSGRYNEQFF. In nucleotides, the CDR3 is TGTGCCAGCAGAAACTCGTCTAGCGGGAGGTACAATGAGCAGTTCTTC.